This record covers a single T cell receptor (beta chain). Antigen: not known. The sample originates from a study of OX40 agonist ivuxolimab in advanced cancers. The overall study: Treatment received earlier with anti-PD-1, anti-PD-L1 or anti-CTLA-4 agents was allowed, and approximately 44% had some. In three patients, partial responses were observed, one with hepatocellular carcinoma and two with cutaneous melanoma. Study-wide findings and caveats: Clonal expansion by week 6 occurred in CD4+ and CD8+ blood T cells (at 0.1 to 3.0 mg/kg). On average, a greater number of expanded clones characterised CD8+ T cells relative to CD4+.

From germline, CDR1 is MNHNS and CDR2 SASEGT. V lost 6 bases and J lost 1, with 13 bases in between. The CDR3 totals 14 residues. Assay used: immunoSEQ multiplex PCR; TCRdb lists only in-frame clones, some missing. Of tens of thousands of clones in the sample, approximately 90% are singletons; the top ten hold more than 1%. The sequence was obtained from an adult with an advanced solid tumor such as melanoma, head and neck, liver or kidney cancer. This chain connects TRBV6-1 to TRBJ2-7, with D uncertain. Source: CD4+ or CD8+ T cells sorted from blood, taken in a trial of the OX40 agonist ivuxolimab. The chain's CDR3 is CASSQQQFSYEQYF. CDR3 DNA sequence: TGTGCCAGCAGCCAGCAGCAGTTTTCCTACGAGCAGTACTTC.